The clone carrying this TCR beta chain was seen more than once but under ten times. Its antigen is currently unknown. The sample belongs to a study of T cell repertoires in cytomegalovirus infection. At the level of the study: CMV infection together with matching HLA type was indicated by public TCR beta signatures.

General study results and limits: Cumulative public TCR beta family frequency identified carriers of CMV plus the relevant HLA. Clonotypes of TCR beta that were HLA-C-restricted and CMV-specific dominated the ex vivo response.

J gave up 1 base and V 5 bases, and 5 bases lay outside the gene matches. The CDR3 loop spans 16 amino acids. The germline V gene has CDR1 SGHVS and CDR2 FNYEAQ. TCRdb re-analysed the reads in MiXCR, keeping a single row per CDR3 protein. This repertoire shows roughly 230,000 distinct CDR3 sequences, approximately 15% found once; its top ten account for approximately 44%. The clonotype comes from a human donor in good health (CMV status not recorded). Some clones in this sample may be carry-over from other donors' samples. The genes are TRBV7-6 and TRBJ2-1; 10 nucleotides line up with TRBD2. The source material was CD8+ T cells from PBMCs. CDR3 protein: CASSPERGGSYNEQFF. The CDR3 bases are TGTGCCAGCAGCCCAGAGCGGGGGGGGTCCTACAATGAGCAGTTCTTC.